This record concerns one T cell receptor (beta chain) sequence. Its antigen is still unknown. The data were produced by immunoSEQ multiplex PCR, yet TCRdb's version contains in-frame clones alone and is incomplete. Here the sample spans about 400,000 clones, about nine tenths being singletons. This specimen comes from a study of cytomegalovirus exposure and HLA in healthy donors. Notes on the study in general: Clusters of TCRs from the first cohort tended to co-occur in the 100 to 150 validation repertoires (as a later analysis found).

This receptor was taken from a woman aged 18-29 years in good health and CMV-seronegative. The sequenced sample was PBMCs.

The CDR3 here is CASSYGTDRIHYGYTF. In DNA, the CDR3 is TGTGCCAGCAGCTATGGGACAGATCGGATCCACTATGGCTACACCTTC. V usage is TRBV7-9 and J usage is TRBJ1-2; 7 nucleotides agree with TRBD1. Germline V gives CDR1 SEHNR, CDR2 FQNEAQ (reference sequence). J was trimmed by 3 bases and V by 4 bases; bases with no gene match: 11. The CDR3 length is 16 residues.